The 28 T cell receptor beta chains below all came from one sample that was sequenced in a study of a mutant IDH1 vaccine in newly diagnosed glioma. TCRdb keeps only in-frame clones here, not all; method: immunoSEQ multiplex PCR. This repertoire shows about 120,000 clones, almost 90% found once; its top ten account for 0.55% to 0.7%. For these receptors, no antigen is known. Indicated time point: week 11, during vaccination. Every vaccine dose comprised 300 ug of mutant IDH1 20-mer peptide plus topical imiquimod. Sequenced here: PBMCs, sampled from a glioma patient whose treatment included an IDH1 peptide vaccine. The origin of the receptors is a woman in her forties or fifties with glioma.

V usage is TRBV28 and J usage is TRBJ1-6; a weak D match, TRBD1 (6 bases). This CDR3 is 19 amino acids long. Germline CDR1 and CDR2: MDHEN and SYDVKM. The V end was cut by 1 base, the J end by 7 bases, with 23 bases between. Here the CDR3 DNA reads TGTGCCAGCAGTTTATATGGGAGTGGGGGCTCGGGGGGAAATTCACCCCTCCACTTT. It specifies CASSLYGSGGSGGNSPLHF.

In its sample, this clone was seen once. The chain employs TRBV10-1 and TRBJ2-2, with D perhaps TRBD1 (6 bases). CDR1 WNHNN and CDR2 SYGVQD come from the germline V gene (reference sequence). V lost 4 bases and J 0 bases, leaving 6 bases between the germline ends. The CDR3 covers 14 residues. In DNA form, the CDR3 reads TGCGCCAGCAGTGGGACAGCGAACACCGGGGAGCTGTTTTTT. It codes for CASSGTANTGELFF.

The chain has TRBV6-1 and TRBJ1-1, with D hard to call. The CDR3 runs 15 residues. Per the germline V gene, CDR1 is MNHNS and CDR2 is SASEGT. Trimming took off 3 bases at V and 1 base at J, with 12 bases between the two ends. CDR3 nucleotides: TGTGCCAGCAGTGATTCAACGGTGGGGAACACTGAAGCTTTCTTT. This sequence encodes CASSDSTVGNTEAFF.

The CDR3 bases are TGTGCCAGCAGGGCCCAGGGGGGGAATCAGCCCCAGCATTTT. Residues: CASRAQGGNQPQHF. This rearrangement joins TRBV6-1 to TRBJ1-5, with 7 bases matching TRBD1. V was pared by 6 bases and J by 4 bases, with 6 bases of the junction left unmatched. Germline V gene sequence: CDR1 MNHNS, CDR2 SASEGT. The CDR3 extends over 14 amino acids.

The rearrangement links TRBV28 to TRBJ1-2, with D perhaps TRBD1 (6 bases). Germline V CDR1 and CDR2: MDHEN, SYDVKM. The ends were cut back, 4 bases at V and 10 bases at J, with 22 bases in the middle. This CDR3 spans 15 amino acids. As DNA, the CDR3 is TGTGCCAGCAGTTCTCAGGGGCCCCTGTTGGTTTTCTACACCTTC. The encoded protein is CASSSQGPLLVFYTF.

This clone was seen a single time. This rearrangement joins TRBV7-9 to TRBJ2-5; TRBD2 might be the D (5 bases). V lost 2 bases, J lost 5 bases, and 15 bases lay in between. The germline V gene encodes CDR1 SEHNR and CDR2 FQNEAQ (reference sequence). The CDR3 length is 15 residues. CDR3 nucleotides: TGTGCCAGCAGCTTATACGGGGATGGTACGGAGACCCAGTACTTC. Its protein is CASSLYGDGTETQYF.

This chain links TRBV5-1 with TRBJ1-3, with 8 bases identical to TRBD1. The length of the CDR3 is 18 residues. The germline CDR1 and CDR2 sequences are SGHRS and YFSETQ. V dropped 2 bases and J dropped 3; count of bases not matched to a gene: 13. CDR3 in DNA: TGCGCCAGCAGCTTCTCTCCGGGACAGGACTTCTATGGAAACACCATATATTTT. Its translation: CASSFSPGQDFYGNTIYF.

CDR3 sequence: CASSFGTFSNQPQHF. The CDR3 DNA follows: TGTGCCAGCAGCTTTGGGACATTTAGCAATCAGCCCCAGCATTTT. The V gene is TRBV7-2, the J gene TRBJ1-5, with D tentatively TRBD1 (6 bases). This CDR3 comprises 15 residues. V lost 3 bases to trimming and J lost 0 bases, with 9 bases between them. CDR1 and CDR2 (germline): SGHTA, FQGNSA.

CDR3 amino acids: CAWRTDTYEQYF. DNA for the CDR3: TGTGCCTGGAGGACAGACACGTACGAGCAGTACTTC. The chain has TRBV30 and TRBJ2-7; D is perhaps TRBD1 (5 bases). V was clipped by 3 bases and J by 4 bases, with 10 bases between them. Per germline, CDR1 GTSNPN and CDR2 SVGIG (reference sequence). This CDR3 is 12 amino acids long.

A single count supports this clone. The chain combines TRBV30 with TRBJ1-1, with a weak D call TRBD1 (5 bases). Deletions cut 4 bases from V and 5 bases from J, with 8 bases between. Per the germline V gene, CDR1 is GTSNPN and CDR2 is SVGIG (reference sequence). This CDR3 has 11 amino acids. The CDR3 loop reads CAWTGLTEAFF. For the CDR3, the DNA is TGTGCCTGGACAGGGTTAACTGAAGCTTTCTTT.

The CDR3 region is CSVGLAGGWTGELFF. In nucleotides, the CDR3 is TGCAGCGTTGGACTAGCGGGAGGTTGGACCGGGGAGCTGTTTTTT. The chain uses TRBV29-1 and TRBJ2-2; 13 bases are a match to TRBD2. The CDR3 spans 15 residues. The ends lost 4 bases at V and 5 bases at J; junction bases unmatched: 4. CDR1 is SQVTM, CDR2 ANQGSEA, per germline.

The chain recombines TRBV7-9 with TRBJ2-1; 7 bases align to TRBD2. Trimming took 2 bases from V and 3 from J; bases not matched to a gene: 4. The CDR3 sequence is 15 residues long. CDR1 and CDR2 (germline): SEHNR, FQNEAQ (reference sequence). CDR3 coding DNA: TGTGCCAGCAGCTTAATGGCGGGAGTCTACAATGAGCAGTTCTTC. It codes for CASSLMAGVYNEQFF.

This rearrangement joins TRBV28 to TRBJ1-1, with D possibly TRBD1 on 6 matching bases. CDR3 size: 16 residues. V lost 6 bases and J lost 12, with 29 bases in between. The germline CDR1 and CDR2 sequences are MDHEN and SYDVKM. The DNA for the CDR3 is TGTGCCAGCAGCGACCATGACGGGACACTTTATTCCTTTCCTTTCTTT. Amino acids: CASSDHDGTLYSFPFF.

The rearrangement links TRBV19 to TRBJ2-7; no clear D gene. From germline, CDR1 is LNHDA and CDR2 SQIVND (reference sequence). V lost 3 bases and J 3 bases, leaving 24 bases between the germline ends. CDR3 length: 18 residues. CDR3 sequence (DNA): TGTGCCAGTAGTATCTCTCGCTCCACCCCGACCCTATTCTACGAGCAGTACTTC. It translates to CASSISRSTPTLFYEQYF. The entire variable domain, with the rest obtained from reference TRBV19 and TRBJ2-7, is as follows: DGGITQSPKYLFRKEGQNVTLSCEQNLNHDAMYWYRQDPGQGLRLIYYSQIVNDFQKGDIAEGYSVSREKKESFPLTVTSAQKNPTAFYLCASSISRSTPTLFYEQYFGPGTRLTVT.

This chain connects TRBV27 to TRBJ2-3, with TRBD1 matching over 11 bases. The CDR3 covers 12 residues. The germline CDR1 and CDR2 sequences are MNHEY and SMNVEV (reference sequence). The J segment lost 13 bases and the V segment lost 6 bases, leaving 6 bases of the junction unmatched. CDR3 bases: TGTGCCAGCAGCCACGGACAGGGGGCTAAGTATTTT. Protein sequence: CASSHGQGAKYF.

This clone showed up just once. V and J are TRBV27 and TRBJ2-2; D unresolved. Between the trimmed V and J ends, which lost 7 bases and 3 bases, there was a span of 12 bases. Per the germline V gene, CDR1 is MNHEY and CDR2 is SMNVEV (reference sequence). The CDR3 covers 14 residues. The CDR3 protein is CASTPQSDTGELFF. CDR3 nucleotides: TGTGCCAGCACCCCACAAAGTGACACCGGGGAGCTGTTTTTT.

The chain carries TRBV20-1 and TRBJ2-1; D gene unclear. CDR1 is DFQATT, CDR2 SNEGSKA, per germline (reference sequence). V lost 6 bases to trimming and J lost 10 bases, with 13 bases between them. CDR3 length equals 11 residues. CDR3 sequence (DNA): TGCAGTGCCCAATTTCAATGGGAGCAGTTCTTC. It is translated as CSAQFQWEQFF.

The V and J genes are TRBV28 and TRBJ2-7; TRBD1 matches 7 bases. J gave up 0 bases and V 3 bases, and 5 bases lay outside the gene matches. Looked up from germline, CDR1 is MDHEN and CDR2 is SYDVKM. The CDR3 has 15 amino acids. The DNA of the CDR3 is TGTGCCAGCAGTTTCAGGGGGTCTAGCTCCTACGAGCAGTACTTC. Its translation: CASSFRGSSSYEQYF.

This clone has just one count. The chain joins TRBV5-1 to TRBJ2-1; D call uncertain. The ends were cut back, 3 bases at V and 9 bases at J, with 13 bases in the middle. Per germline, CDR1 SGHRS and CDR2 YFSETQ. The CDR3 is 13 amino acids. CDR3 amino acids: CASSSDPKVEQFF. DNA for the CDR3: TGCGCCAGCAGCTCGGATCCCAAGGTTGAGCAGTTCTTC.

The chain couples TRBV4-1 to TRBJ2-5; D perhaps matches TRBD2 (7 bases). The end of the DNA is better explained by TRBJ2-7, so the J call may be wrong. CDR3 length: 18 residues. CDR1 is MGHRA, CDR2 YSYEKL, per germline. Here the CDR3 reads CASSRGGLAQKASYEQYF. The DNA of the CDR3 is TGCGCCAGCAGCCGCGGGGGCCTGGCGCAAAAGGCCTCCTACGAGCAGTACTTC.

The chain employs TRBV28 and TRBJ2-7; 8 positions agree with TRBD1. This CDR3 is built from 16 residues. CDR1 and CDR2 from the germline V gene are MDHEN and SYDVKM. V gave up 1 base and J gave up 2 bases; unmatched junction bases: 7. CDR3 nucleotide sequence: TGTGCCAGCAGTTTATCCGACAGGGGAACAACCTACGAGCAGTACTTC. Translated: CASSLSDRGTTYEQYF.

CDR3 loop: CASNLDGYGYTF. Here the CDR3 DNA reads TGTGCCAGCAATTTGGACGGATATGGCTACACCTTC. The genes are TRBV2 and TRBJ1-2; D gene uncertain. The CDR3 contains 12 residues. The ends were cut back, 7 bases at V and 5 bases at J, with 11 bases in the middle. CDR1 and CDR2 from the germline V gene are SNHLY and FYNNEI.

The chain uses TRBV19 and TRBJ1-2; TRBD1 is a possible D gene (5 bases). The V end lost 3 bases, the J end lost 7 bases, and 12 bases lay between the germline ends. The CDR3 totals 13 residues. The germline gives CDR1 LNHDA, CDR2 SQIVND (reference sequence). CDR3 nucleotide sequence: TGTGCCAGTAGTATGGCAGGGTTGAGTGGCTACACCTTC. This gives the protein CASSMAGLSGYTF.

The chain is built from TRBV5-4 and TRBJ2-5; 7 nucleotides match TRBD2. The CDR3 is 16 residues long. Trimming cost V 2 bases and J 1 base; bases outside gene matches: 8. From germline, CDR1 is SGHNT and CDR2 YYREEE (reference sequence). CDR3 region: CASSFFGLDLQETQYF. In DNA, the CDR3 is TGTGCCAGCAGCTTTTTTGGACTAGACCTCCAAGAGACCCAGTACTTC. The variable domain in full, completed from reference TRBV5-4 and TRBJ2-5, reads ETGVTQSPTHLIKTRGQQVTLRCSSQSGHNTVSWYQQALGQGPQFIFQYYREEENGRGNFPPRFSGLQFPNYSSELNVNALELDDSALYLCASSFFGLDLQETQYFGPGTRLLVL.

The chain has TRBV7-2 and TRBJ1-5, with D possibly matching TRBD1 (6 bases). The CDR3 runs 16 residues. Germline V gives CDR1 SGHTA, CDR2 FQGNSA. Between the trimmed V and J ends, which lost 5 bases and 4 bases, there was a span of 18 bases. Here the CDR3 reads CASSPGSDSTNQPQHF. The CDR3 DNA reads TGTGCCAGCAGCCCGGGCTCGGACAGTACGAATCAGCCCCAGCATTTT.

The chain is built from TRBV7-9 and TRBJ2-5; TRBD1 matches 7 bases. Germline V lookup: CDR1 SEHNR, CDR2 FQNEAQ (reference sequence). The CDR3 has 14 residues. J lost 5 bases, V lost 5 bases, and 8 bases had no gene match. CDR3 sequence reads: CASSTTGFRETQYF. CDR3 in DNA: TGTGCCAGCAGCACGACAGGGTTCAGGGAGACCCAGTACTTC.

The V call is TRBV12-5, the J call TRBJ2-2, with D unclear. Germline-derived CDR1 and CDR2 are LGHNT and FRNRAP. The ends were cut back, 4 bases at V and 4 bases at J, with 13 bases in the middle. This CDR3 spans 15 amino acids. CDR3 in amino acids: CASGYGVVGTGELFF. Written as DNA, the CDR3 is TGTGCTAGTGGTTACGGAGTAGTGGGCACCGGGGAGCTGTTTTTT.

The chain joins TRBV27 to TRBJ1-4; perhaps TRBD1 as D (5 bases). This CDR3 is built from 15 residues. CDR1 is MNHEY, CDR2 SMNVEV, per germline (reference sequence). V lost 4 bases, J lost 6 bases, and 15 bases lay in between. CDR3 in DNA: TGTGCCAGCAGTTACTCAGCCCGGGGGGATGAAAAACTGTTTTTT. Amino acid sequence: CASSYSARGDEKLFF.